This T cell receptor (beta chain) was identified in a study of blood T cell repertoires in COVID-19. Study details: Whether acute or convalescent, the COVID-19 samples came from the United States, Italy and Spain. Sample material is recorded as cDNA or gDNA derived from T cells, B-cell-depleted T cells, or PBMCs.

Original processing notes: Researchers report that nucleated cell counts were estimated from reference gene primer amplification. Sequencing was performed with immunoSEQ multiplex PCR; in TCRdb, only in-frame clones are kept and a portion is missing. The DNA was the basis for D and trimming; V, J and clone size are from that table. The repertoire holds some 150,000 clones, with 80% to 90% as singletons. The CDR3 covers 15 residues. Germline V CDR1 and CDR2: SGHTA, FQGTGA. The V end was cut by 2 bases, the J end by 1 base, with 10 bases between. The TCR sequence derives from a man in his 70s with acute or convalescent COVID-19. Sequencing input: peripheral blood. The V and J genes are TRBV7-3 and TRBJ2-3; D possibly corresponds to TRBD2 (6 bases). CDR3 sequence: CASSLRAGRTDTQYF. The CDR3 nucleotides are TGTGCCAGCAGCTTACGCGCGGGACGCACAGATACGCAGTATTTT.